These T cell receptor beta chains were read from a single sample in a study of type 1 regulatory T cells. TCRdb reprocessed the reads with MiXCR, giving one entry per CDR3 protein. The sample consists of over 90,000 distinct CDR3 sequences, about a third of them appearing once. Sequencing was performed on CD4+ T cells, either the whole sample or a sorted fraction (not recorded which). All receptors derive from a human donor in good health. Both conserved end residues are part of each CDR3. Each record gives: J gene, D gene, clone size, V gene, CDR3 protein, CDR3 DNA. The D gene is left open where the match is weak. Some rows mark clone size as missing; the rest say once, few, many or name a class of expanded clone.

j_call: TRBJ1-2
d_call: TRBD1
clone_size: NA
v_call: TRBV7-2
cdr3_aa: CASSMDRVYGYTF
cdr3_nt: TGTGCCAGCAGCATGGACAGGGTCTATGGCTACACCTTC

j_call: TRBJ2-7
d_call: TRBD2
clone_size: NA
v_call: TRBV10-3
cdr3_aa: CAIREDTSGSYEQYF
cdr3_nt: TGTGCCATCAGGGAGGATACTAGCGGCTCCTACGAGCAGTACTTC

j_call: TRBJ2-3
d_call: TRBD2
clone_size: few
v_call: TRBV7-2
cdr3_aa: CASSSIGLAVADTQYF
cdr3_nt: TGTGCCAGCAGCTCGATAGGACTAGCGGTGGCAGATACGCAGTATTTT

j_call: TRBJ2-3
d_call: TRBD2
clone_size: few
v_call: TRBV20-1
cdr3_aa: CSALHYSGGSTDTQYF
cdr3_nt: TGCAGTGCCCTCCACTATAGCGGGGGGTCCACAGATACGCAGTATTTT

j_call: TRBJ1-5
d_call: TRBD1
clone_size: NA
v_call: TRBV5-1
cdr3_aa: CASSLGDRDNQSQHF
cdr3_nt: TGCGCCAGCAGCTTGGGGGACAGGGACAATCAGTCCCAGCATTTT

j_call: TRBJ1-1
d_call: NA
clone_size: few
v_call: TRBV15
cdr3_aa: CATSRVEGGWTEAFF
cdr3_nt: TGTGCCACCAGCAGAGTCGAGGGGGGTTGGACTGAAGCTTTCTTT

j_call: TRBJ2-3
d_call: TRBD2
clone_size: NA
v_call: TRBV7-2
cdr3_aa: CASSLPKASGTFVTDTQYF
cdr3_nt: TGTGCCAGCAGCCTTCCAAAGGCTAGCGGGACCTTTGTCACAGATACGCAGTATTTT

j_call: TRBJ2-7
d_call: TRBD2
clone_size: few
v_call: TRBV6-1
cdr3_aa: CASSLGLAGREEQYF
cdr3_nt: TGTGCCAGCAGCCTGGGACTAGCGGGACGGGAAGAGCAGTACTTC

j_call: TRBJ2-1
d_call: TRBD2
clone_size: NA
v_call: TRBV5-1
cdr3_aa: CASSFGTASGRNEQFF
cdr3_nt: TGCGCCAGCAGCTTTGGGACGGCTAGCGGGAGGAATGAGCAGTTCTTC

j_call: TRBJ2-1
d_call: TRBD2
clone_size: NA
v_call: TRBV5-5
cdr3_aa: CASSTTLALSYNEQFF
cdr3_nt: TGTGCCAGCAGCACAACACTAGCGTTGTCCTACAATGAGCAGTTCTTC

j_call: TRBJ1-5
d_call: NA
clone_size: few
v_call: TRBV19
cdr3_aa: CASSPQKQPQHF
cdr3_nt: TGTGCCAGTAGTCCCCAGAAACAGCCCCAGCATTTT

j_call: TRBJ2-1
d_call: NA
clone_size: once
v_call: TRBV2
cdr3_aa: CASSGAGIGNEQFF
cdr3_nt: TGTGCCAGCAGTGGTGCAGGGATCGGCAATGAGCAGTTCTTC

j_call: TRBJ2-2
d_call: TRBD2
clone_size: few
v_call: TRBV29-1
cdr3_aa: CSANGDYNTGELFF
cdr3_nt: TGCAGCGCCAACGGGGACTACAACACCGGGGAGCTGTTTTTT

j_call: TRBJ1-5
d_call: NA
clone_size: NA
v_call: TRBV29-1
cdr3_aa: CSVGGAHNQPQHF
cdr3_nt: TGCAGCGTGGGGGGGGCCCACAATCAGCCCCAGCATTTT

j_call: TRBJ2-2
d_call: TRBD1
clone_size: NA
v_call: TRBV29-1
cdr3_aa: CSAHSRGPNTGELFF
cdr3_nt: TGCAGCGCTCACAGCAGGGGGCCGAACACCGGGGAGCTGTTTTTT

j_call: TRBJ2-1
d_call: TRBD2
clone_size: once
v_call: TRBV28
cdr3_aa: CASSLSGLAWKSSYNEQFF
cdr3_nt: TGTGCCAGCAGTTTATCGGGACTAGCGTGGAAGAGCTCCTACAATGAGCAGTTCTTC

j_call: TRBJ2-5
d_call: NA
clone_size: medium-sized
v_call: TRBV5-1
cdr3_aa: CASSLEETQYF
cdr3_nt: TGTGCCAGCAGCTTGGAAGAGACCCAGTACTTC